This TCR beta chain was observed in a study of blood T cell repertoires in COVID-19. About the study: Samples of COVID-19 (acute and convalescent) were obtained from the United States, Italy and Spain. T cells, B-cell-depleted T cells, or PBMCs supplied cDNA or gDNA.

The germline gives CDR1 SGHDN, CDR2 FVKESK. This CDR3 region has 15 residues. Losses at the gene ends were 4 bases for V and 1 base for J; bases not matched to a gene: 3. Sequencing used immunoSEQ multiplex PCR; TCRdb keeps in-frame clones, though not all of them. The sample records approximately 69,000 clones, around 88% being singletons. V usage is TRBV14 and J usage is TRBJ2-2; 7 nucleotides agree with TRBD1. This TCR derives from a human donor in a cohort sampled during active COVID-19. Sequences were obtained from peripheral blood. CDR3 sequence: CASSRQGGNTGELFF. The CDR3, as DNA: TGTGCCAGCAGCCGACAGGGCGGGAACACCGGGGAGCTGTTTTTT.